This T cell receptor beta chain was identified in a study of blood T cell repertoires in COVID-19 (dated by TCRdb to the early 2020s). In the study overall: The collaborator samples originated in the United States, Italy and Spain and spanned the acute and convalescent phases of COVID-19. The material from the prospective study consisted of cDNA or gDNA derived from T cells, B-cell-depleted T cells, or PBMCs. A de-identified subject ID, COVID-19 status, age in years and sex were almost always included in the sample metadata. The repertoires were released in a freely available public database meant as a resource for research on the immune response to SARS-CoV-2. Where available, HLA class I and class II types were obtained from metadata supplied by the sample provider rather than from assay-based typing. Deeply sampled blood TCRbeta repertoires from subjects exposed to, actively infected with, or recovered from COVID-19 were included in the dataset. Samples were obtained from the ongoing ImmuneRACE study (first 160 participants) and from 1,200 or so subjects provided by 6 global collaborators.

Collaborating institutions collected whole blood in K2EDTA tubes following their own protocols. Collaborator samples were shipped for TCRbeta analysis as frozen whole blood, isolated PBMCs, or DNA extracted from either sample type. TCRbeta CDR3 regions were amplified from genomic DNA by means of the immunoSEQ Assay, a bias-controlled multiplex PCR. As for the original processing: Nucleated cell counts per sample were estimated from amplification of reference gene primers within the assay. To quantify the absolute abundance of each unique TCRbeta CDR3 rearrangement, sequence reads were collapsed and filtered. For each sample, productive Simpson clonality was calculated by taking the square root of Simpson's diversity index across productive rearrangements. TCRdb's version of the immuneACCESS table is confined to in-frame rearrangements and falls short of the full clone set. An unresolved V gene accounts for under half of the shortfall where checked; the remainder is of unknown origin. The D gene and trimming were derived from the DNA, and the V and J assignments and clone size from that table. This sample holds over 200,000 clones; over 75% were observed only once. The top ten hold about 2% of the sample.

Regarding this clone: What this receptor recognizes is not known. Within one base of it there is no much larger clone, and no base qualities were kept.

The CDR3 measures 13 amino acids from cysteine to phenylalanine. The kept DNA is CDR3 alone, 39 bases in frame from the first base. V gives up 2 bases and J gives up 10 bases, and the segment between their germline ends measures 14 bases. According to the germline V gene, CDR1 reads SGHTA and CDR2 reads FQGTGA. Study-wide findings and limitations: How much clinical and demographic metadata was included differed by source and by participant, and the metadata was provided uncurated.

The sample taken for sequencing was peripheral blood. The chain is assembled from TRBV7-3 and TRBJ1-1; TRBD1 is a weak D gene call, 5 bases matching. This sequence originates from a man aged 40-50 years with active or convalescent COVID-19. The DNA sequence is as follows: TGTGCCAGCAGCTTAGCAGGGTACTCGGGAGCTTTCTTT. Its product reads: CASSLAGYSGAFF.